This passage covers 6 T cell receptor beta chains from one sample sequenced in a study of identical twins. TCRdb used MiXCR to reprocess the 5' RACE reads, holding one entry per CDR3 protein. This table has about 520,000 distinct CDR3 sequences, under 25% appearing once. The same sample was also studied in work on T cells expressing NK-cell markers.

The sequenced sample was CD4+ T cells sorted from blood. Source of these receptors: a woman aged 18-30 years in good health.

At least ten counts were recorded for this clonotype. This rearrangement joins TRBV20-1 to TRBJ1-4; D call uncertain. CDR3 length equals 13 residues. The V end lost 5 bases, the J end lost 5 bases, and 12 bases lay between the germline ends. Germline V lookup: CDR1 DFQATT, CDR2 SNEGSKA (reference sequence). CDR3: CSARIPGNEKLFF. In DNA, the CDR3 is TGCAGTGCTCGGATTCCAGGAAATGAAAAACTGTTTTTT.

This clonotype has at least ten counts. The chain has TRBV12-3 or TRBV12-4 and TRBJ1-5, with a weak D call TRBD1 (5 bases). This CDR3 has 15 amino acids. V lost 6 bases to trimming and J lost 2 bases, with 14 bases between them. The CDR3 sequence: CASRWGGTGNQPQHF. CDR3 DNA sequence: TGTGCCAGCAGGTGGGGGGGAACTGGCAATCAGCCCCAGCATTTT.

Only a few counts were recorded for this clonotype. J is TRBJ1-2 and V is TRBV11-2, with D unresolved. The CDR3 spans 16 residues. The germline V and J ends were trimmed by 5 bases and 0 bases, with 16 bases remaining between them. CDR1 is SGHAT and CDR2 is FQNNGV in the germline V gene. The CDR3 protein is CASSPDRHASNYGYTF. CDR3 DNA sequence: TGTGCCAGCAGCCCCGACCGCCACGCCTCTAACTATGGCTACACCTTC.

This clonotype has more than one count but fewer than ten. The chain combines TRBV12-3 or TRBV12-4 with TRBJ2-4, with TRBD1 identical over 10 bases. The junction had 10 bases not matched to a gene; V was cut back by 6 bases and J by 8 bases. The CDR3 spans 15 residues. CDR3 DNA sequence: TGTGCCAGCAGCCTCGACAGGGGGCGCTTGGACATTCAGTACTTC. It yields the protein CASSLDRGRLDIQYF.

The genes are TRBV7-2 and TRBJ2-3, with D perhaps matching TRBD2 (7 bases). The ends were cut back, 5 bases at V and 8 bases at J, with 26 bases in the middle. This CDR3 region has 17 residues. Germline CDR1 and CDR2: SGHTA and FQGNSA. CDR3 in amino acids: CASSPWGGRGETGTQYF. The CDR3 nucleotides read TGTGCCAGCAGCCCCTGGGGGGGGCGGGGAGAAACTGGTACGCAGTATTTT.

The J gene is TRBJ2-7, the V gene TRBV5-1, with TRBD1 identical over 10 bases. Germline trimming cut 7 bases from V and 3 bases from J; bases unmatched to any gene: 4. CDR1 SGHRS and CDR2 YFSETQ come from the germline V gene. The CDR3 is 13 amino acids. CDR3 amino acids: CASGRDRGYEQYF. For the CDR3, the DNA is TGCGCCAGCGGCCGGGACAGGGGCTACGAGCAGTACTTC.